This T cell receptor beta chain was documented in a study of shared clonotypes between healthy human individuals. Generated by immunoSEQ multiplex PCR, the TCRdb table keeps only in-frame clones and is missing some. The sample consists of over a million clones, over 95% of them appearing once. This clone was recorded once. From germline, CDR1 is MDHEN and CDR2 SYDVKM. There are 14 residues in the CDR3. Trimming took 1 base from V and 8 from J, leaving 13 bases between them. Sample: naive CD4+ T cells sorted from blood. As for subset: CD45RA+ positively selected. The TCR originated in a man younger than 40 in good health. The V gene is TRBV28, the J gene TRBJ2-3; a weak D match, TRBD1 (6 bases). The CDR3 region has the DNA TGTGCCAGCAGTTTATTGGGGGCAGGGGTTACGCAGTATTTT. Its protein is CASSLLGAGVTQYF.